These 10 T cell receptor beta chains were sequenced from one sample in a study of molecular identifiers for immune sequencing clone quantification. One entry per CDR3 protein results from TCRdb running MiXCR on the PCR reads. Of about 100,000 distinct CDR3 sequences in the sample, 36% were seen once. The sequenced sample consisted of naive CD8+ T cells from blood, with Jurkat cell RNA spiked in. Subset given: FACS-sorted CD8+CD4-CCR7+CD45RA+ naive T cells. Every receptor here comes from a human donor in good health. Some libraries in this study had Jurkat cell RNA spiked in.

The CDR3: CASSSSRGLNQPQHF. CDR3 coding DNA: TGTGCCAGCAGTTCATCCAGGGGCCTCAATCAGCCCCAGCATTTT. The V gene is TRBV28, the J gene TRBJ1-5, with a weak D call TRBD1 (6 bases). Germline V CDR1 and CDR2: MDHEN, SYDVKM. The germline V and J ends were trimmed by 4 bases and 3 bases, with 13 bases remaining between them. The CDR3 extends over 15 amino acids.

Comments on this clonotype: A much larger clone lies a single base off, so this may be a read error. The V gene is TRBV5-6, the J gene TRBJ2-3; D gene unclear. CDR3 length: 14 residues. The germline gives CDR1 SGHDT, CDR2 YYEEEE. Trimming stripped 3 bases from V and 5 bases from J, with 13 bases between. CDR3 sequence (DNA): TGTGCCAGCAGCTACCTAAGCCGAATAGATACGCAGTATTTT. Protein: CASSYLSRIDTQYF.

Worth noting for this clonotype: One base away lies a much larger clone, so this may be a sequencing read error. The CDR3 protein is CASSRPQEHQETQHF. The CDR3 region has the DNA TGTGCCAGCAGTCGTCCTCAGGAGCACCAAGAGACCCAGCACTTC. The rearrangement uses TRBV28 and TRBJ2-5; D is unresolved. The CDR3 runs to 15 residues. The germline V gene encodes CDR1 MDHEN and CDR2 SYDVKM. The variable domain in full, completed from reference TRBV28 and TRBJ2-5, reads DVKVTQSSRYLVKRTGEKVFLECVQDMDHENMFWYRQDPGLGLRLIYFSYDVKMKEKGDIPEGYSVSREKKERFSLILESASTNQTSMYLCASSRPQEHQETQHFGPGTRLLVL.

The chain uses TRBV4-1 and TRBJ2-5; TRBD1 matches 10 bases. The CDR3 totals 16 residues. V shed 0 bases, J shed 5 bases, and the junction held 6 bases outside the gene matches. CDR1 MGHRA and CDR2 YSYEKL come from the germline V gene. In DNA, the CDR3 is TGCGCCAGCAGCCAAGAGAGACAGGGGGCTCGCGAGACCCAGTACTTC. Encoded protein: CASSQERQGARETQYF.

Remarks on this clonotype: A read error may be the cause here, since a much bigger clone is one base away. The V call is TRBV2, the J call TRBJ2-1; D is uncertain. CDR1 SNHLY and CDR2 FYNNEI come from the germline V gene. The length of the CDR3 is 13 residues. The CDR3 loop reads CACSDASVTEQFF. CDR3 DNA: TGTGCCTGCAGTGACGCCAGCGTGACTGAGCAGTTCTTC.

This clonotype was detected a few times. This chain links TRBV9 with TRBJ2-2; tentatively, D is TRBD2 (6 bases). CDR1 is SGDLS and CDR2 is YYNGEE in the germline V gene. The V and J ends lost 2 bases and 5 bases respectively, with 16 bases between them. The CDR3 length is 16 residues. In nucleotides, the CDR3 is TGTGCCAGCAGCGTGGTGTCGCGGGGAGGTACCGGGGAGCTGTTTTTT. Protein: CASSVVSRGGTGELFF.

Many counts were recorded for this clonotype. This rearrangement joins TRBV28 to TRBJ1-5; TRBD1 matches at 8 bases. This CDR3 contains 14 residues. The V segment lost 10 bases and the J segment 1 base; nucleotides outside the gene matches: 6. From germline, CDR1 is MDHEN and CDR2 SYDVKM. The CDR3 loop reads CATMTGVSNQPQHF. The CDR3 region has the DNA TGTGCCACCATGACAGGGGTGAGCAATCAGCCCCAGCATTTT.

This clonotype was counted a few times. CDR3 in DNA: TGTGCCAGCAGCTGGGACGGGGGGTTCCAAGAGACCCAGTACTTC. Protein: CASSWDGGFQETQYF. V is TRBV11-2 and J is TRBJ2-5; 7 nucleotides align to TRBD2. The CDR3 spans 15 residues. The V segment lost 4 bases and the J segment 1 base; nucleotides outside the gene matches: 6. In germline, CDR1 is SGHAT, CDR2 FQNNGV.

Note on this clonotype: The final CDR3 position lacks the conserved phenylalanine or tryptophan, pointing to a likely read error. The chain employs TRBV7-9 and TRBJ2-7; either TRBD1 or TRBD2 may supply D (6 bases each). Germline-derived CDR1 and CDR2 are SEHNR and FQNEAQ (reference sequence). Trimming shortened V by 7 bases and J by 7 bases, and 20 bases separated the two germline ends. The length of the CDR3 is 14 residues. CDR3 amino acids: CASTDSKGGREQYL. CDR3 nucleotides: TGTGCCAGCACCGACTCGAAGGGGGGACGGGAGCAGTACCTC.

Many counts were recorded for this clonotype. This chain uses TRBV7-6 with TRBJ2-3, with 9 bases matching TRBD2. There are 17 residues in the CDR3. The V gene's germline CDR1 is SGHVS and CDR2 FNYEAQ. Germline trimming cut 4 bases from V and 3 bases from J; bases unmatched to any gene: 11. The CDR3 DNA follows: TGTGCCAGCAGCTCCCGGACTAGCGAACTGCCTACAGATACGCAGTATTTT. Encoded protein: CASSSRTSELPTDTQYF.